These 32 T cell receptor beta chains share one sample of origin, sequenced in a study of control samples from healthy donors and cancer patients. Sequenced by immunoSEQ multiplex PCR; TCRdb stores in-frame clones only, minus some. The sample carries tens of thousands of clones, over 85% recorded once. Sequenced input: PBMCs. The receptors derive from a woman between 40 and 50 years old with lung cancer.

The chain uses TRBV6-5 and TRBJ2-3, with 7 nucleotides matching TRBD2. The germline CDR1 and CDR2 sequences are MNHEY and SVGAGI. The V and J ends lost 8 bases and 1 base, in that order; junction bases with no gene match: 0. CDR3 size: 12 residues. The CDR3 bases are TGTGCCAGCGGGGGGGGCACAGATACGCAGTATTTT. Its protein product is CASGGGTDTQYF.

The gene calls are TRBV27 and TRBJ2-2, with D possibly being TRBD1 or TRBD2 (6 bases each). The CDR3 has 13 residues. CDR1 is MNHEY and CDR2 is SMNVEV in the germline V gene (reference sequence). V was pared by 7 bases and J by 4 bases, with 10 bases between. CDR3 DNA sequence: TGTGCCAGCACCGGGGGCTTCACCGGGGAGCTGTTTTTT. It encodes CASTGGFTGELFF.

The rearrangement uses TRBV27 and TRBJ1-2; TRBD1 is a possible D gene (6 bases). Trimming took 5 bases from V and 5 from J, leaving 12 bases between them. Germline assignment: CDR1 MNHEY and CDR2 SMNVEV (reference sequence). CDR3 length: 13 residues. CDR3 nucleotides: TGTGCCAGCAGTATAACAGGGATTTATGGCTACACCTTC. Translating it yields CASSITGIYGYTF.

This clone has a single count. V and J are TRBV29-1 and TRBJ1-2; D not resolved. Germline CDR1 SQVTM, CDR2 ANQGSEA. V was cut by 3 bases and J by 8 bases, with 22 bases left in between. This CDR3 has 15 amino acids. CDR3 sequence (DNA): TGCAGCGTTGACCTGGGCGCGGGTTCCTTGGCAGGCTACACCTTC. Protein sequence: CSVDLGAGSLAGYTF. Supplemented by reference TRBV29-1 and TRBJ1-2, the full variable domain reads SAVISQKPSRDICQRGTSLTIQCQVDSQVTMMFWYRQQPGQSLTLIATANQGSEATYESGFVIDKFPISRPNLTFSTLTVSNMSPEDSSIYLCSVDLGAGSLAGYTFGSGTRLTVV.

The chain recombines TRBV4-1 with TRBJ2-2; possibly TRBD2 for D (6 bases). The CDR3 covers 16 residues. Between the trimmed V and J ends, which lost 4 bases and 0 bases, there was a span of 12 bases. Germline V gene sequence: CDR1 MGHRA, CDR2 YSYEKL. CDR3 region: CASSPLEGSNTGELFF. The CDR3 DNA is TGCGCCAGCAGCCCTTTGGAGGGGTCGAACACCGGGGAGCTGTTTTTT.

V gene TRBV24-1 combines with J gene TRBJ2-1, with D hard to call. This CDR3 has 12 amino acids. From germline, CDR1 is KGHDR and CDR2 SFDVKD. V lost 4 bases to trimming and J lost 8 bases, with 8 bases between them. CDR3 loop: CATSDPTDEQFF. DNA for the CDR3: TGTGCCACCAGTGACCCTACAGATGAGCAGTTCTTC.

This sequence joins TRBV11-2 and TRBJ2-5; D ambiguous. The germline V and J ends were trimmed by 2 bases and 5 bases, with 12 bases remaining between them. CDR1 and CDR2 from the germline V gene are SGHAT and FQNNGV. This CDR3 region has 14 residues. The CDR3: CASSLTTSAETQYF. The CDR3 DNA reads as TGTGCCAGCAGCTTAACAACATCTGCGGAGACCCAGTACTTC. The entire variable domain, with the rest obtained from reference TRBV11-2 and TRBJ2-5, is as follows: EAGVAQSPRYKIIEKRQSVAFWCNPISGHATLYWYQQILGQGPKLLIQFQNNGVVDDSQLPKDRFSAERLKGVDSTLKIQPAKLEDSAVYLCASSLTTSAETQYFGPGTRLLVL.

By share, this clone ranks as medium-sized (0.01 to 0.1%). The J gene is TRBJ1-6, the V gene TRBV4-1; D remains ambiguous. The CDR3 totals 14 residues. The germline V and J ends were trimmed by 1 base and 5 bases, with 6 bases remaining between them. Germline assignment: CDR1 MGHRA and CDR2 YSYEKL. CDR3 sequence (DNA): TGCGCCAGCAGCCAAGTTTGGGATAATTCACCCCTCCACTTT. This encodes CASSQVWDNSPLHF.

The chain links TRBV4-1 to TRBJ2-2; 7 bases are shared with TRBD2. Germline V gives CDR1 MGHRA, CDR2 YSYEKL. The CDR3 sequence is 16 residues long. V lost 4 bases to trimming and J lost 4 bases; unmatched junction nucleotides: 9. The CDR3 reads CASSLDGGGPTGELFF. The CDR3, as DNA: TGCGCCAGCAGCCTGGATGGGGGGGGACCCACCGGGGAGCTGTTTTTT.

The gene calls are TRBV7-9 and TRBJ1-2; D not certain. The length of the CDR3 is 14 residues. Per germline, CDR1 SEHNR and CDR2 FQNEAQ (reference sequence). V lost 1 base, J lost 2 bases, and 8 bases lay in between. CDR3 loop: CASSLVEANYGYTF. CDR3 DNA sequence: TGTGCCAGCAGCTTAGTGGAGGCAAACTATGGCTACACCTTC.

This clone has just one count. V is TRBV18 and J is TRBJ1-3; TRBD1 agrees at 7 bases. From germline, CDR1 is KGHSH and CDR2 LQKENI. The CDR3 runs to 15 residues. The V segment lost 4 bases and the J segment 7 bases; nucleotides outside the gene matches: 10. The CDR3 protein is CASSRGTVAPNTIYF. The CDR3 nucleotides read TGTGCCAGCTCACGAGGGACAGTCGCTCCGAACACCATATATTTT.

The chain links TRBV7-8 to TRBJ1-6; no clear D gene. CDR3 size: 15 residues. Between the trimmed V and J ends, which lost 1 base and 5 bases, there was a span of 9 bases. Germline loops: CDR1 SGHVS, CDR2 FQNEAQ. CDR3 sequence: CASSLGGTHNSPLHF. CDR3 coding DNA: TGTGCCAGCAGCTTAGGGGGAACCCATAATTCACCCCTCCACTTT.

The V gene is TRBV6-5, the J gene TRBJ2-5; D assignment may be TRBD1 or TRBD2 (5 bases each). Germline lookup yields CDR1 MNHEY and CDR2 SVGAGI. This CDR3 comprises 13 residues. Trimming pared 4 bases from V and 3 bases from J, leaving 9 bases between. The CDR3 region is CASSSGTEETQYF. CDR3 in DNA: TGTGCCAGCAGTTCCGGGACGGAAGAGACCCAGTACTTC.

The chain recombines TRBV6-5 with TRBJ1-1, with a possible D match to TRBD1 (5 bases). Trimming took off 8 bases at V and 1 base at J, with 14 bases between the two ends. Germline V gene lookup returns CDR1 MNHEY and CDR2 SVGAGI. The CDR3 covers 14 residues. As DNA, the CDR3 is TGTGCCAGCCAACTTGGGACGGCGAACACTGAAGCTTTCTTT. As protein: CASQLGTANTEAFF.

The rearrangement joins TRBV3-1 (or the pseudogene TRBV3-2) to TRBJ2-7; TRBD2 might be the D (5 bases). The CDR3 contains 17 residues. From germline, CDR1 is LGHDT and CDR2 YNNKEL (reference sequence). Trimming pared 2 bases from V and 0 bases from J, leaving 17 bases between. The CDR3 sequence: CASSQLYNREGSYEQYF. CDR3 DNA: TGTGCCAGCAGCCAATTATACAACCGAGAGGGCTCCTACGAGCAGTACTTC.

The chain couples TRBV9 to TRBJ2-7, with a weak D call TRBD1 (6 bases). The CDR3 is 15 residues long. The germline CDR1 and CDR2 sequences are SGDLS and YYNGEE. V dropped 1 base and J dropped 0 bases, with 11 bases sitting between them. The CDR3 region is CASSVTGNFSYEQYF. For the CDR3, the DNA is TGTGCCAGCAGCGTAACAGGGAACTTCTCCTACGAGCAGTACTTC. The full variable domain, rest sourced from reference TRBV9 and TRBJ2-7, is DSGVTQTPKHLITATGQRVTLRCSPRSGDLSVYWYQQSLDQGLQFLIQYYNGEERAKGNILERFSAQQFPDLHSELNLSSLELGDSALYFCASSVTGNFSYEQYFGPGTRLTVT.

V and J are TRBV2 and TRBJ2-2; D gene uncertain. CDR1 is SNHLY and CDR2 is FYNNEI in the germline V gene. This CDR3 region has 15 residues. V dropped 2 bases and J dropped 1 base, with 8 bases sitting between them. CDR3 sequence (DNA): TGTGCCAGCAGTGAACTCCTGGAGAACACCGGGGAGCTGTTTTTT. Translated: CASSELLENTGELFF.

This chain uses TRBV20-1 with TRBJ2-1, with D uncertain. Trimming cost V 3 bases and J 4 bases, with 13 bases left between them. CDR1 and CDR2 (germline): DFQATT, SNEGSKA (reference sequence). There are 14 residues in the CDR3. The CDR3 region has the DNA TGCAGTGCTAGTCGGATCTTGGGTTACAATGAGCAGTTCTTC. This translates into CSASRILGYNEQFF.

V usage is TRBV7-3 and J usage is TRBJ1-5; D ambiguous. Germline lookup yields CDR1 SGHTA and CDR2 FQGTGA. The V gene lost 5 bases and the J gene lost 6 bases, with 11 bases spanning the gap. The CDR3 is made up of 13 amino acids. The CDR3 region has the DNA TGTGCCAGCAGCCCAACGGCTGGTCAGCCCCAGCATTTT. The encoded protein is CASSPTAGQPQHF.

The rearrangement links TRBV19 to TRBJ2-6; 7 bases match TRBD1. Per the germline V gene, CDR1 is LNHDA and CDR2 is SQIVND (reference sequence). The CDR3 covers 17 residues. With V trimmed by 5 bases and J by 0 bases, 7 bases remained unmatched. CDR3 nucleotide sequence: TGTGCCAGTAGTTATGGACAGGCGCTCTCTGGGGCCAACGTCCTGACTTTC. Residues: CASSYGQALSGANVLTF.

The chain combines TRBV6-6 with TRBJ2-5; D not certain. The CDR3 loop spans 13 amino acids. V was cut by 2 bases and J by 1 base, with 5 bases left in between. Per the germline V gene, CDR1 is MNHNY and CDR2 is SVGAGI (reference sequence). CDR3 sequence: CASSYRSQETQYF. Here the CDR3 DNA reads TGTGCCAGCAGTTACAGGAGCCAAGAGACCCAGTACTTC.

The J gene is TRBJ2-7, the V gene TRBV18; the D gene could be TRBD1 or TRBD2 (5 bases each). V lost 3 bases and J 6 bases, leaving 12 bases between the germline ends. Germline loops: CDR1 KGHSH, CDR2 LQKENI. This CDR3 contains 13 residues. The CDR3 reads CASSPSREIEQYF. DNA for the CDR3: TGTGCCAGCTCACCGTCCAGGGAGATCGAGCAGTACTTC.

J is TRBJ2-2 and V is TRBV7-8; the D gene is possibly TRBD2 (5 bases). Looked up from germline, CDR1 is SGHVS and CDR2 is FQNEAQ. The CDR3 contains 11 residues. V was shortened by 3 bases and J by 15 bases, with 11 bases between the two germline ends. This CDR3 is CASSLNQRLFF. The CDR3 DNA reads as TGTGCCAGCAGCTTGAACCAGCGGTTGTTTTTT.

The chain joins TRBV10-3 to TRBJ2-7; D may be TRBD1 (6 bases). CDR1 and CDR2 (germline): ENHRY, SYGVKD. The CDR3 is made up of 13 amino acids. The V end was cut by 9 bases, the J end by 6 bases, with 18 bases between. CDR3 nucleotides: TGTGCCATTCTGATCGGGGACAAGTCCGAGCAGTACTTC. Translating gives CAILIGDKSEQYF.

The rearrangement links TRBV9 to TRBJ1-2; the D is unclear. V lost 4 bases, J lost 5 bases, and 18 bases lay in between. Germline V gene lookup returns CDR1 SGDLS and CDR2 YYNGEE. The CDR3 covers 15 residues. In DNA, the CDR3 is TGTGCCAGCAGCACATCTTTACTTGTCCGATATGGCTACACCTTC. Its translation is CASSTSLLVRYGYTF.

The chain carries TRBV28 and TRBJ1-2; no clear D. This CDR3 region has 16 residues. The germline V gene encodes CDR1 MDHEN and CDR2 SYDVKM. V lost 1 base to trimming and J lost 2 bases, with 14 bases between them. The CDR3 protein is CASSLYYAAFNYGYTF. In DNA form, the CDR3 reads TGTGCCAGCAGTTTATACTACGCAGCATTCAACTATGGCTACACCTTC.

The chain joins TRBV19 to TRBJ2-7; 7 nucleotides match TRBD1. This CDR3 region has 15 residues. V shed 1 base, J shed 4 bases, and the junction held 7 bases outside the gene matches. Germline V gives CDR1 LNHDA, CDR2 SQIVND (reference sequence). The CDR3 DNA follows: TGTGCCAGTAGTATAGGCCAGGGACAGTCATACGAGCAGTACTTC. This codes for CASSIGQGQSYEQYF.

The chain carries TRBV18 and TRBJ1-5; D is ambiguous. CDR1 is KGHSH and CDR2 is LQKENI in the germline V gene. This CDR3 spans 16 amino acids. The V gene lost 4 bases and the J gene lost 2 bases, with 15 bases spanning the gap. The CDR3, as DNA: TGTGCCAGCTCACTCGGAGGTGCTTCGGGCAATCAGCCCCAGCATTTT. Protein: CASSLGGASGNQPQHF.

This chain links TRBV4-1 with TRBJ2-5, with unresolved D. The ends were cut back, 3 bases at V and 2 bases at J, with 13 bases in the middle. Germline V gene sequence: CDR1 MGHRA, CDR2 YSYEKL. The CDR3 has 15 residues. CDR3 nucleotides: TGCGCCAGCAGCCAGGGCACGAAGGGACAAGAGACCCAGTACTTC. Residues: CASSQGTKGQETQYF.

The rearrangement joins TRBV3-1 (or the pseudogene TRBV3-2) to TRBJ1-3; D not certain. The CDR3 is 13 residues long. The germline V and J ends were trimmed by 6 bases and 6 bases, with 12 bases remaining between them. The germline gives CDR1 LGHDT, CDR2 YNNKEL (reference sequence). The CDR3 DNA follows: TGTGCCAGCAGTGCCAGAGGAACAAACACCATATATTTT. This translates into CASSARGTNTIYF.

The J gene is TRBJ1-5, the V gene TRBV24-1; D uncertain. The germline CDR1 and CDR2 sequences are KGHDR and SFDVKD. V dropped 5 bases and J dropped 0 bases, with 4 bases sitting between them. This CDR3 is 13 amino acids long. The CDR3 reads CATSVYSNQPQHF. The CDR3 coding sequence is TGTGCCACCAGTGTGTATAGCAATCAGCCCCAGCATTTT.

The rearrangement uses TRBV15 and TRBJ2-7, with D possibly TRBD1 on 6 matching bases. Germline assignment: CDR1 LNHNV and CDR2 YYDKDF (reference sequence). V gave up 1 base and J gave up 3 bases, with 13 bases separating them. The CDR3 length is 15 residues. CDR3 nucleotides: TGTGCCACCAGCAGAGGTCCCGCAGGGGTCTACGAGCAGTACTTC. Translating it yields CATSRGPAGVYEQYF.